One sample yielded the 19 T cell receptor beta chains listed below, sequenced in a study of blood T cell repertoires in COVID-19. Clones were sequenced by immunoSEQ multiplex PCR, and TCRdb holds only the in-frame ones, with some missing. The sample lists roughly 180,000 clones, approximately 83% occurring once. Specimen: PBMCs or T cells enriched from blood (not recorded which). The receptors come from a woman aged 55-70 years who had recovered from COVID-19.

The chain joins TRBV4-1 to TRBJ2-1; a possible D gene is TRBD2 (6 bases). The V gene lost 3 bases and the J gene lost 12 bases, with 18 bases spanning the gap. Per germline, CDR1 MGHRA and CDR2 YSYEKL. This CDR3 contains 14 residues. CDR3 protein: CASSHLGRGAGQFF. CDR3 nucleotide sequence: TGCGCCAGCAGCCATCTCGGCCGCGGGGCCGGGCAGTTCTTC.

This clone was seen just once. V and J are TRBV5-1 and TRBJ2-1, with 13 bases matching TRBD2. The V gene's germline CDR1 is SGHRS and CDR2 YFSETQ. This CDR3 is 15 amino acids long. V dropped 0 bases and J dropped 9; count of bases not matched to a gene: 3. The CDR3 protein is CASSLELAGGGEQFF. For the CDR3, the DNA is TGCGCCAGCAGCTTGGAACTAGCGGGAGGGGGTGAGCAGTTCTTC.

The V call is TRBV6-1, the J call TRBJ2-5; 9 bases match TRBD2. After removal of 3 bases from V and 4 bases from J, the junction contained 6 bases not matched to a gene. Germline lookup yields CDR1 MNHNS and CDR2 SASEGT. This CDR3 has 15 amino acids. The CDR3 DNA sequence: TGTGCCAGCAGTGACGGACTAGCGTACAGAGAGACCCAGTACTTC. This codes for CASSDGLAYRETQYF.

The rearrangement links TRBV5-8 to TRBJ2-7; TRBD1 aligns across 8 bases. Germline V CDR1 and CDR2: SGHTS, YDEGEE. V was pared by 0 bases and J by 5 bases, with 13 bases of the junction left unmatched. This CDR3 contains 17 residues. CDR3 residues: CASSLGWQGATLNEQYF. CDR3 DNA sequence: TGTGCCAGCAGCTTGGGATGGCAGGGGGCGACTTTGAACGAGCAGTACTTC.

A single count supports this clone. The chain links TRBV3-1 (or the pseudogene TRBV3-2) to TRBJ2-3; 12 bases fit TRBD2. After removal of 4 bases from V and 6 bases from J, the junction contained 11 bases not matched to a gene. The germline gives CDR1 LGHDT, CDR2 YNNKEL (reference sequence). This CDR3 is 17 amino acids long. CDR3 region: CASSPSALAGGRDTQYF. CDR3 DNA: TGTGCCAGCAGCCCAAGTGCTCTAGCGGGGGGGCGCGATACGCAGTATTTT.

The gene calls are TRBV12-3 or TRBV12-4 and TRBJ2-1; the D gene is possibly TRBD2 (5 bases). The CDR3 is made up of 12 amino acids. CDR3 bases: TGTGCAGTTGGCGGAGGCTACAATGAGCAGTTCTTC. Its translation: CAVGGGYNEQFF.

V and J are TRBV2 and TRBJ1-4, with 8 bases aligning to TRBD1. Germline V gives CDR1 SNHLY, CDR2 FYNNEI. V lost 6 bases, J lost 5 bases, and 11 bases stayed unmatched. There are 16 residues in the CDR3. The DNA of the CDR3 is TGTGCCAGCAGACCCGGGACAGGCCTCAGAAATGAAAAACTGTTTTTT. It is translated as CASRPGTGLRNEKLFF. Supplemented by reference TRBV2 and TRBJ1-4, the full variable domain reads EPEVTQTPSHQVTQMGQEVILRCVPISNHLYFYWYRQILGQKVEFLVSFYNNEISEKSEIFDDQFSVERPDGSNFTLKIRSTKLEDSAMYFCASRPGTGLRNEKLFFGSGTQLSVL.

This chain links TRBV25-1 with TRBJ1-1; the match to TRBD1 covers 7 bases. CDR1 MGHDK and CDR2 SYGVNS come from the germline V gene. Trimming removed 1 base from V and 10 bases from J; junction bases left unmatched: 6. The CDR3 has 13 amino acids. CDR3 sequence: CASSEWSGGRAFF. The CDR3 DNA reads TGTGCCAGCAGTGAATGGTCAGGGGGAAGAGCTTTCTTT.

In its sample, this clone was seen once. V is TRBV4-2 and J is TRBJ2-7; 7 nucleotides line up with TRBD2. CDR1 LGHNA and CDR2 YNFKEQ come from the germline V gene. J gave up 3 bases and V 4 bases, and 9 bases lay outside the gene matches. CDR3 length: 15 residues. The CDR3 DNA reads as TGTGCCAGCAGCCGTGGGTCTAGCGGAGACTACGAGCAGTACTTC. Protein product: CASSRGSSGDYEQYF.

A few counts support this clone. CDR3 in amino acids: CASSYGSQMNTEAFF. CDR3 DNA: TGTGCCAGCAGTTACGGCTCGCAAATGAACACTGAAGCTTTCTTT. V usage is TRBV6-5 and J usage is TRBJ1-1, with D unresolved. Germline lookup yields CDR1 MNHEY and CDR2 SVGAGI. V gave up 2 bases and J gave up 0 bases, with 10 bases separating them. The CDR3 is made up of 15 amino acids.

V and J are TRBV7-9 and TRBJ1-3, with D hard to call. Trimming left V 5 bases short and J 1 base short, with 6 bases between. The CDR3 consists of 13 residues. Germline V CDR1 and CDR2: SEHNR, FQNEAQ (reference sequence). CDR3 in amino acids: CASSVSSGNTIYF. The CDR3 DNA follows: TGTGCCAGCAGCGTCTCTTCTGGAAACACCATATATTTT. Variable domain in full (rest from reference TRBV7-9 and TRBJ1-3): DTGVSQNPRHKITKRGQNVTFRCDPISEHNRLYWYRQTLGQGPEFLTYFQNEAQLEKSRLLSDRFSAERPKGSFSTLEIQRTEQGDSAMYLCASSVSSGNTIYFGEGSWLTVV.

The rearrangement uses TRBV5-1 and TRBJ1-1, with TRBD1 matching over 7 bases. The CDR3 sequence is 15 residues long. V gave up 4 bases and J gave up 0 bases; unmatched junction bases: 6. CDR1 is SGHRS and CDR2 is YFSETQ in the germline V gene. The CDR3 loop is CASSDRQGMNTEAFF. The CDR3, as DNA: TGCGCCAGCAGCGATCGACAGGGCATGAACACTGAAGCTTTCTTT.

A few counts support this clone. This chain joins TRBV2 and TRBJ1-5; 9 bases align to TRBD1. This CDR3 contains 16 residues. V was pared by 7 bases and J by 2 bases, with 9 bases of the junction left unmatched. The germline V gene encodes CDR1 SNHLY and CDR2 FYNNEI. The CDR3 bases are TGTGCCAGCACCCGAAACACAGGGGGCCGCAATCAGCCCCAGCATTTT. Its protein product is CASTRNTGGRNQPQHF.

This chain joins TRBV7-3 and TRBJ2-1; 8 bases map to TRBD2. Germline CDR1 SGHTA, CDR2 FQGTGA. The CDR3 has 16 amino acids. The ends lost 4 bases at V and 2 bases at J; junction bases unmatched: 7. This CDR3 reads CASSSAAGVAYNEQFF. CDR3 coding DNA: TGTGCCAGCAGCTCGGCAGCGGGAGTGGCCTACAATGAGCAGTTCTTC.

The chain combines TRBV27 with TRBJ1-6; D is uncertain. The V gene's germline CDR1 is MNHEY and CDR2 SMNVEV (reference sequence). The CDR3 extends over 16 amino acids. Trimming left V 5 bases short and J 0 bases short, with 11 bases between. CDR3 nucleotides: TGTGCCAGCAGTAGAGAAAGCCGCTCCTATAATTCACCCCTCCACTTT. Translated, it gives CASSRESRSYNSPLHF.

This clone was picked up a small number of times. The V gene is TRBV6-5, the J gene TRBJ2-1; 9 bases are shared with TRBD2. V shed 6 bases, J shed 3 bases, and the junction held 6 bases outside the gene matches. The CDR3 totals 15 residues. The germline V gene has CDR1 MNHEY and CDR2 SVGAGI. CDR3 nucleotides: TGTGCCAGCAGACTGACTAGCGGTAACTACAATGAGCAGTTCTTC. It codes for CASRLTSGNYNEQFF.

The rearrangement uses TRBV9 and TRBJ2-1, with D perhaps matching TRBD2 (6 bases). Germline V gives CDR1 SGDLS, CDR2 YYNGEE. The CDR3 has 15 residues. The V end lost 3 bases, the J end lost 8 bases, and 18 bases lay between the germline ends. The DNA of the CDR3 is TGTGCCAGCAGCGCCTCCCATCTAGCGACGGATGAGCAGTTCTTC. Translated: CASSASHLATDEQFF.

The chain carries TRBV15 and TRBJ1-4; TRBD1 is a possible D gene (5 bases). CDR3 length: 16 amino acids. Germline loops: CDR1 LNHNV, CDR2 YYDKDF (reference sequence). Trimming took 3 bases from V and 5 from J, leaving 16 bases between them. CDR3 DNA: TGTGCCACCAGCAGCGTACGTCGGCAGGGAAATGAAAAACTGTTTTTT. Protein product: CATSSVRRQGNEKLFF. The whole variable domain, remainder taken from reference TRBV15 and TRBJ1-4, is DAMVIQNPRYQVTQFGKPVTLSCSQTLNHNVMYWYQQKSSQAPKLLFHYYDKDFNNEADTPDNFQSRRPNTSFCFLDIRSPGLGDTAMYLCATSSVRRQGNEKLFFGSGTQLSVL.

This clone has a handful of counts. The chain employs TRBV5-1 and TRBJ1-5, with D possibly matching TRBD1 (6 bases). The germline CDR1 and CDR2 sequences are SGHRS and YFSETQ. V dropped 1 base and J dropped 3 bases, with 11 bases sitting between them. CDR3 length equals 15 residues. DNA of the CDR3: TGCGCCAGCAGCTTGAGTTCAGGGGCCAATCAGCCCCAGCATTTT. Its translation: CASSLSSGANQPQHF.